The 27 T cell receptor beta chains below were found in one sample sequenced in a study of blood T cell repertoires in COVID-19. Sequenced by immunoSEQ multiplex PCR; TCRdb stores in-frame clones only, minus some. The table lists fewer than 200,000 clones, approximately 92% of them singletons, with roughly 0.56% in the top ten. The specimen was peripheral blood. Receptors were obtained from a man aged 50 to 60 with acute or convalescent COVID-19.

J is TRBJ2-2 and V is TRBV24-1; the D gene is possibly TRBD1 (6 bases). The CDR3 has 15 residues. Germline CDR1 is KGHDR and CDR2 is SFDVKD. The V and J ends lost 5 bases and 3 bases respectively, with 12 bases between them. CDR3 in DNA: TGTGCCACCAGTGCCACAGGGCGTCACACCGGGGAGCTGTTTTTT. This encodes CATSATGRHTGELFF.

The rearrangement links TRBV5-6 to TRBJ1-4, with D perhaps matching TRBD1 (6 bases). The V end lost 0 bases, the J end lost 0 bases, and 12 bases lay between the germline ends. The CDR3 runs to 17 residues. CDR1 is SGHDT and CDR2 is YYEEEE in the germline V gene. CDR3 residues: CASSLVQGTATNEKLFF. The CDR3 DNA follows: TGTGCCAGCAGCTTGGTTCAGGGGACCGCAACTAATGAAAAACTGTTTTTT. Full variable domain (outside the CDR3, taken from reference TRBV5-6 and TRBJ1-4): DAGVTQSPTHLIKTRGQQVTLRCSPKSGHDTVSWYQQALGQGPQFIFQYYEEEERQRGNFPDRFSGHQFPNYSSELNVNALLLGDSALYLCASSLVQGTATNEKLFFGSGTQLSVL.

The rearrangement links TRBV4-3 to TRBJ2-5; tentative D call: TRBD2 (5 bases). CDR1 LGHNA and CDR2 YSLEER come from the germline V gene. Trimming took off 0 bases at V and 5 bases at J, with 13 bases between the two ends. The CDR3 sequence is 15 residues long. The CDR3, as DNA: TGCGCCAGCAGCCAAGACTGGGCTTCGGGGGAGACCCAGTACTTC. It is translated as CASSQDWASGETQYF.

The chain couples TRBV7-6 to TRBJ1-4; weak D call: TRBD1 (5 bases). Germline CDR1 and CDR2: SGHVS and FNYEAQ. V was cut by 1 base and J by 7 bases, with 13 bases left in between. The CDR3 has 15 amino acids. The CDR3 DNA reads TGTGCCAGCAGCTTAGTCAAGGGGCCGGCTGAAAAACTGTTTTTT. This sequence encodes CASSLVKGPAEKLFF. Supplemented by reference TRBV7-6 and TRBJ1-4, the full variable domain reads GAGVSQSPRYKVTKRGQDVALRCDPISGHVSLYWYRQALGQGPEFLTYFNYEAQQDKSGLPNDRFSAERPEGSISTLTIQRTEQRDSAMYRCASSLVKGPAEKLFFGSGTQLSVL.

The chain recombines TRBV7-9 with TRBJ2-1, with TRBD2 identical over 7 bases. V lost 1 base, J lost 12 bases, and 6 bases stayed unmatched. The CDR3 has 13 amino acids. CDR1 SEHNR and CDR2 FQNEAQ come from the germline V gene (reference sequence). The CDR3 sequence is CASSLGGGGGQFF. CDR3 nucleotide sequence: TGTGCCAGCAGCTTAGGAGGCGGCGGGGGGCAGTTCTTC. Filled out from reference TRBV7-9 and TRBJ2-1, the complete variable domain reads DTGVSQNPRHKITKRGQNVTFRCDPISEHNRLYWYRQTLGQGPEFLTYFQNEAQLEKSRLLSDRFSAERPKGSFSTLEIQRTEQGDSAMYLCASSLGGGGGQFFGPGTRLTVL.

The chain joins TRBV28 to TRBJ1-5; TRBD1 is a possible D gene (5 bases). The CDR3 has 16 amino acids. CDR1 is MDHEN and CDR2 is SYDVKM in the germline V gene. Trimming shortened V by 3 bases and J by 5 bases, and 17 bases separated the two germline ends. CDR3 nucleotide sequence: TGTGCCAGCAGTTTGTGGGGGGGGAGTGTAGATCAGCCCCAGCATTTT. Protein sequence: CASSLWGGSVDQPQHF.

The genes are TRBV5-5 and TRBJ2-1; 13 bases are a match to TRBD2. Trimming removed 4 bases from V and 4 bases from J; junction bases left unmatched: 5. Germline V gene data show CDR1 as SGHKS and CDR2 as YYEKEE (reference sequence). The CDR3 loop spans 16 amino acids. The DNA of the CDR3 is TGTGCCAGCAGCCGGACTAGCGGGGGTTATTACAATGAGCAGTTCTTC. It yields the protein CASSRTSGGYYNEQFF.

The genes are TRBV12-3 or TRBV12-4 and TRBJ2-2; D is perhaps TRBD1 (5 bases). The CDR3 consists of 13 residues. Trimming left V 6 bases short and J 4 bases short, with 9 bases between. CDR3 nucleotide sequence: TGTGCCAGCAGCCCCACAGGCACCGGGGAGCTGTTTTTT. This gives the protein CASSPTGTGELFF.

This clone has a single count. The chain recombines TRBV4-2 with TRBJ2-1; no reliable D call. The CDR3 is 14 residues long. V lost 0 bases and J 4 bases, leaving 7 bases between the germline ends. CDR1 is LGHNA, CDR2 YNFKEQ, per germline. The CDR3 region is CASSQDAGYNEQFF. CDR3 nucleotide sequence: TGTGCCAGCAGCCAAGATGCAGGATACAATGAGCAGTTCTTC.

J is TRBJ2-3 and V is TRBV7-8; 7 bases map to TRBD2. CDR1 and CDR2 from the germline V gene are SGHVS and FQNEAQ. The V gene end was trimmed by 3 bases and the J gene end by 3 bases; junction bases not matched to a gene: 6. This CDR3 has 15 residues. The CDR3 bases are TGTGCCAGCAGCTTTGGCGGGAGCTCGACAGATACGCAGTATTTT. It encodes CASSFGGSSTDTQYF.

The V and J genes are TRBV18 and TRBJ2-7, with a weak D call TRBD2 (6 bases). The germline V gene encodes CDR1 KGHSH and CDR2 LQKENI. The CDR3 is 14 residues long. V was trimmed by 6 bases and J by 7 bases, leaving 19 bases between them. This CDR3 is CASSPTGRKYEQYF. CDR3 DNA: TGTGCCAGCTCCCCAACCGGGAGAAAATATGAGCAGTACTTC.

The CDR3 is CASTPSGGPVPPLHF. CDR3 sequence (DNA): TGTGCCAGCACCCCTAGTGGCGGTCCCGTCCCACCCCTCCACTTT. This sequence joins TRBV28 and TRBJ1-6; no definite D call. Germline CDR1 MDHEN, CDR2 SYDVKM. With 7 bases removed from V and 11 bases from J, the gap between germline ends came to 21 bases. The CDR3 is 15 residues long.

This clone was recorded only once. The rearrangement joins TRBV7-2 to TRBJ2-1; 15 nucleotides line up with TRBD2. The CDR3 totals 15 residues. Germline V gene sequence: CDR1 SGHTA, CDR2 FQGNSA. V dropped 6 bases and J dropped 9; count of bases not matched to a gene: 6. The CDR3 loop reads CASSFGLAGGVEQFF. DNA of the CDR3: TGTGCCAGCAGTTTTGGACTAGCGGGAGGGGTTGAGCAGTTCTTC.

V usage is TRBV5-1 and J usage is TRBJ2-1; 7 bases line up with TRBD1. Germline CDR1 is SGHRS and CDR2 is YFSETQ. V shed 5 bases and J 9 bases; nucleotides not matched to a gene: 11. The CDR3 contains 14 residues. The CDR3 sequence is CASRLGQAWSEQFF. The CDR3 DNA reads as TGCGCCAGCAGACTAGGACAGGCCTGGAGTGAGCAGTTCTTC.

The genes are TRBV10-3 and TRBJ1-1, with 7 bases matching TRBD1. V lost 6 bases, J lost 2 bases, and 12 bases stayed unmatched. Germline CDR1 reads ENHRY; CDR2 reads SYGVKD. The CDR3 has 16 residues. The CDR3: CAISLRAGGANTEAFF. CDR3 DNA: TGTGCCATCAGCCTGCGGGCAGGGGGAGCCAACACTGAAGCTTTCTTT.

The gene calls are TRBV3-1 (or the pseudogene TRBV3-2) and TRBJ2-7; tentatively, D is TRBD2 (6 bases). CDR1 and CDR2 from the germline V gene are LGHDT and YNNKEL (reference sequence). V lost 3 bases, J lost 2 bases, and 17 bases lay in between. The CDR3 totals 16 residues. This CDR3 reads CASSQMGPAGTYEQYF. CDR3 nucleotides: TGTGCCAGCAGCCAGATGGGCCCAGCGGGTACCTACGAGCAGTACTTC.

The gene calls are TRBV5-1 and TRBJ2-5; the match to TRBD2 covers 10 bases. V gave up 5 bases and J gave up 2 bases; unmatched junction bases: 6. The CDR3 extends over 15 amino acids. The germline V gene has CDR1 SGHRS and CDR2 YFSETQ. The CDR3: CASREGTSDQETQYF. The CDR3 bases are TGCGCCAGCAGGGAGGGGACTAGCGATCAAGAGACCCAGTACTTC.

This chain uses TRBV10-3 with TRBJ2-1; possible D gene TRBD1, 6 bases. The CDR3 is 18 amino acids. Germline V lookup: CDR1 ENHRY, CDR2 SYGVKD. V was trimmed by 0 bases and J by 0 bases, leaving 15 bases between them. The CDR3 here is CAISESRLQGFSYNEQFF. The CDR3 DNA follows: TGTGCCATCAGTGAGTCTCGCTTACAGGGATTCTCCTACAATGAGCAGTTCTTC.

The chain recombines TRBV10-3 with TRBJ1-2; D is ambiguous. CDR1 and CDR2 (germline): ENHRY, SYGVKD. V lost 8 bases, J lost 7 bases, and 26 bases lay in between. The CDR3 covers 16 residues. The CDR3 DNA reads TGTGCCATCCGGAGCGGTGGCAGTCTCTCGTCGGGTGGCTACACCTTC. Protein: CAIRSGGSLSSGGYTF.

The chain employs TRBV5-1 and TRBJ2-3; D is perhaps TRBD1 (6 bases). V dropped 3 bases and J dropped 3 bases, with 11 bases sitting between them. The CDR3 consists of 14 residues. CDR1 is SGHRS, CDR2 YFSETQ, per germline. In nucleotides, the CDR3 is TGCGCCAGCAGCTCCGGGACAACAACAGATACGCAGTATTTT. Its protein product is CASSSGTTTDTQYF.

V is TRBV19 and J is TRBJ1-1; 7 bases match TRBD1. Germline lookup yields CDR1 LNHDA and CDR2 SQIVND (reference sequence). This CDR3 has 13 residues. V was pared by 5 bases and J by 4 bases, with 4 bases of the junction left unmatched. CDR3 in DNA: TGTGCCAGTAGTTGGCAGGGGGGCACTGAAGCTTTCTTT. Translation gives CASSWQGGTEAFF.

The chain links TRBV11-2 to TRBJ2-7; TRBD2 agrees at 12 bases. Trimming at V came to 5 bases and at J to 6 bases, leaving 8 bases not matched to a gene. CDR1 and CDR2 from the germline V gene are SGHAT and FQNNGV. This CDR3 spans 15 amino acids. The DNA of the CDR3 is TGTGCCAGCAGCGCCCGACTAGCGGGAGTCTCCGAGCAGTACTTC. It specifies CASSARLAGVSEQYF.

The gene calls are TRBV3-1 (or the pseudogene TRBV3-2) and TRBJ2-2; 9 bases are shared with TRBD1. The CDR3 extends over 16 amino acids. J was trimmed by 4 bases and V by 0 bases; bases with no gene match: 3. Germline CDR1 reads LGHDT; CDR2 reads YNNKEL (reference sequence). In DNA form, the CDR3 reads TGTGCCAGCAGCCAAGAGGGGACAGGGTTCACCGGGGAGCTGTTTTTT. Its protein is CASSQEGTGFTGELFF.

The rearrangement links TRBV18 to TRBJ1-5, with 12 bases aligning to TRBD1. Looked up from germline, CDR1 is KGHSH and CDR2 is LQKENI. This CDR3 is 16 amino acids long. The V segment lost 4 bases and the J segment 7 bases; nucleotides outside the gene matches: 8. For the CDR3, the DNA is TGTGCCAGCTCACTCGGGACAGGGGGCGCGGGACAGCCCCAGCATTTT. It translates to CASSLGTGGAGQPQHF. Complete variable domain (other parts from reference TRBV18 and TRBJ1-5): NAGVMQNPRHLVRRRGQEARLRCSPMKGHSHVYWYRQLPEEGLKFMVYLQKENIIDESGMPKERFSAEFPKEGPSILRIQQVVRGDSAAYFCASSLGTGGAGQPQHFGDGTRLSIL.

The CDR3 DNA reads as TGTGCCAGCAGTGGGACAGGGGGCCTGATAGCCTACGAGCAGTACGTC. Its protein product is CASSGTGGLIAYEQYV. The chain uses TRBV2 and TRBJ2-7, with 11 bases matching TRBD1. This CDR3 region has 16 residues. Trimming cost V 4 bases and J 2 bases; bases outside gene matches: 7. Germline V CDR1 and CDR2: SNHLY, FYNNEI.

This chain uses TRBV24-1 with TRBJ2-7, with TRBD1 identical over 9 bases. Germline V gene data show CDR1 as KGHDR and CDR2 as SFDVKD. Trimming at V came to 4 bases and at J to 2 bases, leaving 8 bases not matched to a gene. This CDR3 has 16 residues. CDR3 nucleotides: TGTGCCACCAGTGACCCGGGACAGGGTTCACCCTACGAGCAGTACTTC. It yields the protein CATSDPGQGSPYEQYF.

The V call is TRBV18, the J call TRBJ2-3; 7 nucleotides match TRBD2. CDR3 size: 16 residues. Germline lookup yields CDR1 KGHSH and CDR2 LQKENI. Trimming cost V 2 bases and J 4 bases; bases outside gene matches: 9. CDR3 sequence reads: CASSPGMGGAPDTQYF. The CDR3 DNA follows: TGTGCCAGCTCACCAGGGATGGGAGGGGCGCCAGATACGCAGTATTTT. Full variable domain (outside the CDR3, taken from reference TRBV18 and TRBJ2-3): NAGVMQNPRHLVRRRGQEARLRCSPMKGHSHVYWYRQLPEEGLKFMVYLQKENIIDESGMPKERFSAEFPKEGPSILRIQQVVRGDSAAYFCASSPGMGGAPDTQYFGPGTRLTVL.